The clone carrying this T cell receptor (beta chain) was detected only a few times. Antigen specificity is unknown. TCRdb reprocessed the RACE reads via MiXCR and lists one record per CDR3 protein. The table includes tens of thousands of distinct CDR3 sequences, approximately 11% detected once. Time point: pre-sensitization, week 0. The treatment is: therapeutic diphenylcyclopropenone sensitization with weekly scalp DPC. This entry belongs to a study of human T cells and chemical hapten exposure. Overall study context: Sensitization employed 2% DPC on about 2 cm by about 2 cm of upper inner arm skin. All patients underwent weekly scalp dosing with diphenylcyclopropenone for the full roughly 25-week study. Patches with 0.01% DPC went on the upper back, and the tests were read at 6 days.

This CDR3 spans 16 amino acids. The germline V and J ends were trimmed by 2 bases and 1 base, with 9 bases remaining between them. The germline CDR1 and CDR2 sequences are LGHDT and YNNKEL (reference sequence). Overall study results and limits: Patch test score rose with PT1 expanded TCR count, significant at thresholds 8, 16 and 32, not 4.

The chain carries TRBV3-1 and TRBJ2-6, with D perhaps TRBD1 (6 bases). Sequenced here: whole blood, sampled in connection with sensitization to the hapten diphenylcyclopropenone (DPC). The source is a woman between 50 and 59 years old with alopecia areata. Some clones in this sample may be carry-over from other donors' samples. The CDR3 here is CASSQIGQSGANVLTF. As DNA, the CDR3 is TGTGCCAGCAGCCAAATCGGACAGTCTGGGGCCAACGTCCTGACTTTC.